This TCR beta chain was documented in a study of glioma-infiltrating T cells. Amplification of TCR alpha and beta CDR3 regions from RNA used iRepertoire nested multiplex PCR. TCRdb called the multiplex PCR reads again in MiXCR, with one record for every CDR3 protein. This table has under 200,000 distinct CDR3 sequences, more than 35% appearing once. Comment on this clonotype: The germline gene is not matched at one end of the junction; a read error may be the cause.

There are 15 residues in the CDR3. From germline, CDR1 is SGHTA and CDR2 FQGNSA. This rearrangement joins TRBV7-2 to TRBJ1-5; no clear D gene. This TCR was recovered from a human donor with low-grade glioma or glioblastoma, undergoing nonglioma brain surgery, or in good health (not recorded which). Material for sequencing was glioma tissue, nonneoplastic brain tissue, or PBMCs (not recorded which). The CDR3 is CASSLNPQANQPQNF. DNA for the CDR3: TGTGCCAGCAGTTTAAACCCACAAGCCAATCAGCCCCAGAATTTT.